This T cell receptor beta chain was sequenced during a study of cytomegalovirus exposure and HLA in healthy donors. Across the study: Out of about 190 million T cells, an earlier analysis found around 110 million unique TCR beta sequences in total.

The PCR ran on 60 Vbeta and 13 Jbeta primers. Sequencing was performed with immunoSEQ multiplex PCR; in TCRdb, only in-frame clones are kept and a portion is missing. The sample shows about 160,000 clones, roughly four fifths of them seen only once. V shed 4 bases, J shed 5 bases, and the junction held 6 bases outside the gene matches. The V gene's germline CDR1 is SGHTA and CDR2 FQGNSA. CDR3 size: 14 residues. The J gene is TRBJ2-5, the V gene TRBV7-2; TRBD2 matches 8 bases. The clonotype originates from a woman between 45 and 65 years old in good health and CMV-seronegative. Source material: PBMCs. CDR3 protein: CASSSNGGAETQYF. The CDR3 bases are TGTGCCAGCAGCTCGAACGGGGGGGCCGAGACCCAGTACTTC.